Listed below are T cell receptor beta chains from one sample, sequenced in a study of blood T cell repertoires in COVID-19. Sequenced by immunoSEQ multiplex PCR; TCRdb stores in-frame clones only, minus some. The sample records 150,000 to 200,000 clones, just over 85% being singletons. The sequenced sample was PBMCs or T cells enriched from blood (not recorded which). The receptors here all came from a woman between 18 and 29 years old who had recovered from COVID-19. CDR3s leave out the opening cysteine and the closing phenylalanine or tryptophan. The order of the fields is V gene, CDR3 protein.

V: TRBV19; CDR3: ASTMQGHTVGYT
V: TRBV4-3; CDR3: ASSQGGGGLGGLGSYEQY
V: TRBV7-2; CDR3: ASSLGGTLSEQY
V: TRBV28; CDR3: ASSPRTGTRGYT
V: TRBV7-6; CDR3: ASSLSGASSTYEQY
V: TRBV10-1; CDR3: ASSDTLAGETTDTQY
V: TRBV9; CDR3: ASSAKSQGVGQY
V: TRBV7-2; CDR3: ASSLAAALTDTQY
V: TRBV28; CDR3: ASSPQGAEWETQY
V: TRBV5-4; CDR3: ASRRQGFGTEAF